The 27 T cell receptor beta chains below come from one sample, sequenced in a study of control samples from healthy donors and cancer patients. Data came from immunoSEQ multiplex PCR; TCRdb stores just in-frame clones and leaves some out. This table has 100,000 to 150,000 clones, 70% to 90% appearing once. Sequenced material: blood. The receptors were gathered from a man in his 60s in good health.

The chain carries TRBV4-3 and TRBJ1-1; the match to TRBD1 covers 8 bases. The germline CDR1 and CDR2 sequences are LGHNA and YSLEER. J lost 0 bases, V lost 3 bases, and 6 bases had no gene match. The CDR3 has 16 residues. The CDR3: CASSHGQGFMNTEAFF. In nucleotides, the CDR3 is TGCGCCAGCAGCCACGGACAGGGATTTATGAACACTGAAGCTTTCTTT.

This clone is a singleton in its sample. J is TRBJ1-5 and V is TRBV3-1 (or the pseudogene TRBV3-2), with a weak D call TRBD1 (5 bases). CDR1 and CDR2 from the germline V gene are LGHDT and YNNKEL (reference sequence). The CDR3 has 13 amino acids. V lost 7 bases to trimming and J lost 1 base, with 8 bases between them. The CDR3 reads CASTGGSNQPQHF. Here the CDR3 DNA reads TGTGCCAGCACTGGGGGGAGCAATCAGCCCCAGCATTTT.

The genes are TRBV2 and TRBJ1-4; D gene uncertain. Trimming took 5 bases from V and 4 from J, leaving 11 bases between them. Germline lookup yields CDR1 SNHLY and CDR2 FYNNEI. There are 14 residues in the CDR3. CDR3 region: CASSWARSNEKLFF. The CDR3 region has the DNA TGTGCCAGCAGTTGGGCCAGGAGTAATGAAAAACTGTTTTTT.

The chain couples TRBV28 to TRBJ2-4; no firm D call. The germline gives CDR1 MDHEN, CDR2 SYDVKM. This CDR3 is built from 15 residues. V was clipped by 6 bases and J by 4 bases, with 16 bases between them. The CDR3 sequence: CASSFTVNPKNIQYF. CDR3 sequence (DNA): TGTGCCAGCAGCTTCACAGTCAACCCTAAAAACATTCAGTACTTC.

The CDR3 loop reads CASSPWQINEKLFF. CDR3 nucleotides: TGTGCCAGCAGCCCGTGGCAGATTAATGAAAAACTGTTTTTT. The chain joins TRBV5-5 to TRBJ1-4; D gene uncertain. V lost 4 bases and J 4 bases, leaving 11 bases between the germline ends. The CDR3 spans 14 residues. Germline-derived CDR1 and CDR2 are SGHKS and YYEKEE (reference sequence).

The chain is built from TRBV6-5 and TRBJ1-4; D call uncertain. The germline gives CDR1 MNHEY, CDR2 SVGAGI. Trimming stripped 8 bases from V and 8 bases from J, with 12 bases between. CDR3 size: 12 residues. CDR3 in amino acids: CASSPLGEKLFF. CDR3 coding DNA: TGTGCCAGCTCCCCCCTGGGGGAAAAACTGTTTTTT.

V is TRBV6-2 or TRBV6-3 and J is TRBJ2-4, with TRBD2 as a possible D gene (6 bases). Looked up from germline, CDR1 is MNHEY and CDR2 is SVGEGT. Trimming took 1 base from V and 9 from J, leaving 13 bases between them. The CDR3 totals 14 residues. CDR3 residues: CASSYWTSEGIQYF. The CDR3 region has the DNA TGTGCCAGCAGTTACTGGACGTCGGAGGGCATTCAGTACTTC.

J is TRBJ1-5 and V is TRBV7-2; D is unclear. The V and J ends lost 1 base and 2 bases respectively, with 3 bases between them. Per germline, CDR1 SGHTA and CDR2 FQGNSA. The CDR3 has 13 amino acids. The CDR3 nucleotides read TGTGCCAGCAGCTTAGATGGCAATCAGCCCCAGCATTTT. It translates to CASSLDGNQPQHF.

This clone was detected a few times. This chain uses TRBV10-1 with TRBJ2-2; the D gene is possibly TRBD2 (6 bases). This CDR3 region has 12 residues. The germline V gene encodes CDR1 WNHNN and CDR2 SYGVQD (reference sequence). Trimming pared 6 bases from V and 5 bases from J, leaving 7 bases between. The CDR3 protein is CASRRDTGELFF. The DNA of the CDR3 is TGCGCCAGCAGGCGGGATACCGGGGAGCTGTTTTTT.

The chain is built from TRBV5-6 and TRBJ2-5; maybe TRBD2 (5 bases). Germline V lookup: CDR1 SGHDT, CDR2 YYEEEE. The V end was cut by 4 bases, the J end by 0 bases, with 19 bases between. The CDR3 totals 17 residues. In DNA, the CDR3 is TGTGCCAGCAGCGCGCGAGGACTGGGGAGAAACCAAGAGACCCAGTACTTC. Its protein product is CASSARGLGRNQETQYF.

The CDR3 region is CASSPPLGYGYTF. The CDR3 DNA sequence: TGTGCCAGCAGCCCTCCCTTGGGTTATGGCTACACCTTC. The genes are TRBV3-1 (or the pseudogene TRBV3-2) and TRBJ1-2; D not certain. Germline CDR1 and CDR2: LGHDT and YNNKEL (reference sequence). The CDR3 is 13 residues long. The V end lost 4 bases, the J end lost 5 bases, and 11 bases lay between the germline ends.

The chain has TRBV21-1 and TRBJ1-2; TRBD1 reflects the table's D call only, with no check against the DNA. TRBV21-1 is given as a pseudogene. The CDR3 sequence is 16 residues long. In nucleotides, the CDR3 is TGTGCCAATCCCCCTGCAGCAGGGGTCCCCTTTTATGGCTACACCTTC. Translation: CANPPAAGVPFYGYTF.

The gene calls are TRBV24-1 and TRBJ1-2; D not certain. CDR1 is KGHDR and CDR2 is SFDVKD in the germline V gene. V was pared by 0 bases and J by 2 bases, with 6 bases between. The CDR3 has 14 residues. The CDR3: CATSDLRGNYGYTF. The DNA for the CDR3 is TGTGCCACCAGTGATTTGCGAGGGAACTATGGCTACACCTTC.

The CDR3, as DNA: TGTGCCAGCAGCTTAAGACTTGAAGGTTCACCCCTCCACTTT. Translation gives CASSLRLEGSPLHF. The V gene is TRBV7-3, the J gene TRBJ1-6; D call uncertain. The CDR3 runs 14 residues. Looked up from germline, CDR1 is SGHTA and CDR2 is FQGTGA. Trimming cost V 1 base and J 9 bases, with 10 bases left between them.

The chain uses TRBV2 and TRBJ2-5, with D perhaps TRBD2 (5 bases). Per the germline V gene, CDR1 is SNHLY and CDR2 is FYNNEI. V lost 7 bases and J lost 4, with 16 bases in between. This CDR3 is built from 14 residues. The DNA for the CDR3 is TGTGCCAGCAAAAGACTACATAATGGAGAGACCCAGTACTTC. Translating gives CASKRLHNGETQYF.

V is TRBV5-1 and J is TRBJ2-6; 7 positions agree with TRBD2. Germline trimming cut 0 bases from V and 1 base from J; bases unmatched to any gene: 1. CDR3 length: 16 residues. From germline, CDR1 is SGHRS and CDR2 YFSETQ. The CDR3: CASSLGEGSGANVLTF. In nucleotides, the CDR3 is TGCGCCAGCAGCTTGGGGGAGGGATCTGGGGCCAACGTCCTGACTTTC. Together with reference TRBV5-1 and TRBJ2-6, the CDR3 gives the full variable domain: KAGVTQTPRYLIKTRGQQVTLSCSPISGHRSVSWYQQTPGQGLQFLFEYFSETQRNKGNFPGRFSGRQFSNSRSEMNVSTLELGDSALYLCASSLGEGSGANVLTFGAGSRLTVL.

The chain couples TRBV20-1 to TRBJ1-5; D gene ambiguous. The CDR3 is 14 residues long. Germline V gene sequence: CDR1 DFQATT, CDR2 SNEGSKA (reference sequence). The ends were cut back, 3 bases at V and 0 bases at J, with 9 bases in the middle. CDR3 region: CSASFVNSNQPQHF. The DNA of the CDR3 is TGCAGTGCTAGTTTCGTGAATAGCAATCAGCCCCAGCATTTT.

This clone was picked up one time. The chain uses TRBV11-2 and TRBJ2-1; D gene unclear. The CDR3 is 14 amino acids. CDR1 and CDR2 from the germline V gene are SGHAT and FQNNGV. The V end was cut by 0 bases, the J end by 6 bases, with 9 bases between. CDR3 DNA sequence: TGTGCCAGCAGCTTAGATATCCCCAGCAATGAGCAGTTCTTC. Its protein product is CASSLDIPSNEQFF.

V is TRBV24-1 and J is TRBJ1-5; D call uncertain. In germline, CDR1 is KGHDR, CDR2 SFDVKD. V was cut by 3 bases and J by 4 bases, with 6 bases left in between. The CDR3 covers 13 residues. The CDR3 nucleotides read TGTGCCACCAGTGATGCTATTAATCAGCCCCAGCATTTT. Its protein product is CATSDAINQPQHF.

This clone was seen only once. The chain combines TRBV6-5 with TRBJ1-6; D is ambiguous. The CDR3 is 15 residues long. The V gene lost 2 bases and the J gene lost 7 bases, with 12 bases spanning the gap. Per the germline V gene, CDR1 is MNHEY and CDR2 is SVGAGI. The chain's CDR3 is CASSYDAVMNSPLHF. The CDR3 region has the DNA TGTGCCAGCAGTTACGATGCAGTGATGAATTCACCCCTCCACTTT.

The J gene is TRBJ1-5, the V gene TRBV7-2, with a weak D call TRBD1 (6 bases). The germline V gene has CDR1 SGHTA and CDR2 FQGNSA. Trimming took 6 bases from V and 11 from J, leaving 14 bases between them. This CDR3 is 12 amino acids long. CDR3 in amino acids: CASSLTGWSQHF. CDR3 coding DNA: TGTGCCAGCAGTCTTACAGGGTGGTCCCAGCATTTT.

Only one count was recorded for this clone. The chain is built from TRBV5-4 and TRBJ1-2, with D unclear. The germline V gene has CDR1 SGHNT and CDR2 YYREEE (reference sequence). The V end was cut by 3 bases, the J end by 0 bases, with 9 bases between. This CDR3 has 14 amino acids. Written as DNA, the CDR3 is TGTGCCAGCAGCTCGGACGGTGCTAACTATGGCTACACCTTC. It specifies CASSSDGANYGYTF.

CDR3 bases: TGTGCCAGCAGTGCAGGGCTTGGCTCACCCCTCCACTTT. Its translation: CASSAGLGSPLHF. The rearrangement joins TRBV2 to TRBJ1-6; possible D gene TRBD1, 5 bases. The V and J ends lost 4 bases and 10 bases respectively, with 11 bases between them. The length of the CDR3 is 13 residues. Germline lookup yields CDR1 SNHLY and CDR2 FYNNEI.

The rearrangement joins TRBV28 to TRBJ1-4, with 7 bases lining up with TRBD1. The CDR3 spans 18 residues. V lost 4 bases, J lost 0 bases, and 11 bases stayed unmatched. Germline CDR1 reads MDHEN; CDR2 reads SYDVKM. This CDR3 reads CASSSDLGQVATNEKLFF. Here the CDR3 DNA reads TGTGCCAGCAGTTCGGACCTTGGACAGGTGGCAACTAATGAAAAACTGTTTTTT.

The rearrangement joins TRBV28 to TRBJ2-1; D is unresolved. Germline V lookup: CDR1 MDHEN, CDR2 SYDVKM. There are 13 residues in the CDR3. V was shortened by 7 bases and J by 7 bases, with 14 bases between the two germline ends. CDR3 nucleotides: TGTGCCAGCAAGGACGGCGGTATTAATGAGCAGTTCTTC. This sequence encodes CASKDGGINEQFF.

The chain links TRBV9 to TRBJ2-1; D may match TRBD1 or TRBD2 (6 bases each). V lost 4 bases and J lost 9, with 20 bases in between. The CDR3 contains 15 residues. Germline V CDR1 and CDR2: SGDLS, YYNGEE. CDR3: CASSPRGVEGGEQFF. CDR3 nucleotides: TGTGCCAGCAGCCCCCGAGGTGTGGAGGGGGGTGAGCAGTTCTTC.

This chain uses TRBV5-1 with TRBJ1-2, with D perhaps TRBD1 (5 bases). This CDR3 has 14 amino acids. Between the trimmed V and J ends, which lost 0 bases and 3 bases, there was a span of 9 bases. In germline, CDR1 is SGHRS, CDR2 YFSETQ. CDR3 nucleotides: TGCGCCAGCAGCTTGGTTGGAGGGGACTATGGCTACACCTTC. Translated: CASSLVGGDYGYTF.